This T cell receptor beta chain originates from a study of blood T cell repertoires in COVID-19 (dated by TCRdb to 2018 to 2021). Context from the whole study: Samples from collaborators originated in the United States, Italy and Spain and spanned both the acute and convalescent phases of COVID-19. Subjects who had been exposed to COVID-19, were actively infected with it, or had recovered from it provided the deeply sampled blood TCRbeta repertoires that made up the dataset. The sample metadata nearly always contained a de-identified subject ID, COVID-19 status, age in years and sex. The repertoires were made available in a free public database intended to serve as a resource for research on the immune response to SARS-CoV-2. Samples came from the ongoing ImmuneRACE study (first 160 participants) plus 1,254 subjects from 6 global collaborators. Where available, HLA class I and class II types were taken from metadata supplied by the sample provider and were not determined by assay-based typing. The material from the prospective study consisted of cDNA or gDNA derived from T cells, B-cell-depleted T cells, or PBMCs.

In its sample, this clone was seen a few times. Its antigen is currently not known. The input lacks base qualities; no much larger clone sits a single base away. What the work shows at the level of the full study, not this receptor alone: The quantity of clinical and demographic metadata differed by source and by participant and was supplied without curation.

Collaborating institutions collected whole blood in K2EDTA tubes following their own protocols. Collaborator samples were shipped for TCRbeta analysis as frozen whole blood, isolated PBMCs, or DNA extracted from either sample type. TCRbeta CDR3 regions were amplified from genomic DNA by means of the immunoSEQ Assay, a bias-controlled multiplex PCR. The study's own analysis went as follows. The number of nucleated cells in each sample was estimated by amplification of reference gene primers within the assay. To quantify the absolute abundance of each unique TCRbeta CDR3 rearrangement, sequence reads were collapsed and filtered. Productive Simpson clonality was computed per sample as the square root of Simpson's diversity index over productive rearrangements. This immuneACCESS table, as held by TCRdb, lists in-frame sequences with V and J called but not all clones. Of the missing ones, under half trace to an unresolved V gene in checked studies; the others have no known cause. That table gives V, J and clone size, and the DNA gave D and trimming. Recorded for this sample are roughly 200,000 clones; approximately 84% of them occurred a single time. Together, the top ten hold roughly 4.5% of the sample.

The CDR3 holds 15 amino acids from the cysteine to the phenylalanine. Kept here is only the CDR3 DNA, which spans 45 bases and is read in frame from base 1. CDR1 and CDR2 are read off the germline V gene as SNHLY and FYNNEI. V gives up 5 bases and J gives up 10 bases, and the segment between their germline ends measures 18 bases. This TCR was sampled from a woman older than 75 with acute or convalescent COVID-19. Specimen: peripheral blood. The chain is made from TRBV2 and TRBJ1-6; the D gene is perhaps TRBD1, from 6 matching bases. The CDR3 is CASSSPGDRGSPLHF. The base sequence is TGTGCCAGCAGTTCCCCAGGGGATCGAGGGTCACCCCTCCACTTT.